The entry that follows covers one T cell receptor beta chain sequence. This entry belongs to a study of siplizumab effects on memory and regulatory T cells. Produced via immunoSEQ multiplex PCR; TCRdb's table is partial and in-frame only. The sample lists around 99,000 clones, 90% to 95% occurring once. The sequence was collected from a human donor in good health. The sample taken for sequencing was Tregs sorted from blood.

The CDR3 reads CASSLATGDTEAFF. DNA of the CDR3: TGCGCCAGCAGCTTGGCAACAGGCGACACTGAAGCTTTCTTT. The J gene is TRBJ1-1, the V gene TRBV5-1, with D perhaps matching TRBD1 (5 bases). CDR1 and CDR2 from the germline V gene are SGHRS and YFSETQ. V was cut by 0 bases and J by 3 bases, with 9 bases left in between. The CDR3 totals 14 residues.